The rows below give T cell receptor beta chains drawn from one sample of a study of human CD8 memory T cell subsets. TCRdb reprocessed the 5' RACE reads and keeps a single row for each CDR3 protein, giving no DNA. This listing includes about 17,000 distinct CDR3 sequences. Source material: CD8+ stem-like memory T cells (TSCM and TCM) sorted from PBMCs. The receptor source for this set is a human donor in good health. The CDR3 runs from the conserved cysteine through the conserved F or W. Each record gives: clone size, V gene, J gene, CDR3 protein. Where a row states a size, it is once, few, many or the class of an expanded clone; other rows omit it.

abundance: medium-sized
v_gene: TRBV11-2
j_gene: TRBJ2-5
CDR3aa: CASSPPPGQFNQETQYF

abundance: -
v_gene: TRBV5-4
j_gene: TRBJ2-7
CDR3aa: CASSSGSYEQYF

abundance: medium-sized
v_gene: TRBV28
j_gene: TRBJ2-1
CDR3aa: CASKREYEQFF

abundance: -
v_gene: TRBV27
j_gene: TRBJ2-7
CDR3aa: CASSPAVSSYEQYF

abundance: -
v_gene: TRBV12-3/TRBV12-4
j_gene: TRBJ2-7
CDR3aa: CASSPGQGSYEQYF

abundance: -
v_gene: TRBV27
j_gene: TRBJ2-3
CDR3aa: CASSLDADTQYF

abundance: -
v_gene: TRBV6-6
j_gene: TRBJ2-3
CDR3aa: CASSYSIASGRTDTQYF

abundance: -
v_gene: TRBV28
j_gene: TRBJ1-1
CDR3aa: CASSLAGSTEAFF

abundance: -
v_gene: TRBV20-1
j_gene: TRBJ2-1
CDR3aa: CSARALELGGQEFF

abundance: -
v_gene: TRBV5-5
j_gene: TRBJ1-1
CDR3aa: CASSLDGLMNTEAFF

abundance: -
v_gene: TRBV7-9
j_gene: TRBJ2-7
CDR3aa: CASSLPNGDEQYF

abundance: -
v_gene: TRBV3-1
j_gene: TRBJ2-7
CDR3aa: CASSQGLAGAYEQYF

abundance: -
v_gene: TRBV28
j_gene: TRBJ1-2
CDR3aa: CASSLGVSNYGYTF

abundance: -
v_gene: TRBV7-6
j_gene: TRBJ2-2
CDR3aa: CASSLPASGKERELFF

abundance: -
v_gene: TRBV12-3/TRBV12-4
j_gene: TRBJ1-4
CDR3aa: CASSPQQGNEKLFF

abundance: -
v_gene: TRBV7-2
j_gene: TRBJ2-1
CDR3aa: CASSLGGRQSSYNEQFF

abundance: -
v_gene: TRBV13
j_gene: TRBJ1-1
CDR3aa: CASSSRPGQMNTEAFF